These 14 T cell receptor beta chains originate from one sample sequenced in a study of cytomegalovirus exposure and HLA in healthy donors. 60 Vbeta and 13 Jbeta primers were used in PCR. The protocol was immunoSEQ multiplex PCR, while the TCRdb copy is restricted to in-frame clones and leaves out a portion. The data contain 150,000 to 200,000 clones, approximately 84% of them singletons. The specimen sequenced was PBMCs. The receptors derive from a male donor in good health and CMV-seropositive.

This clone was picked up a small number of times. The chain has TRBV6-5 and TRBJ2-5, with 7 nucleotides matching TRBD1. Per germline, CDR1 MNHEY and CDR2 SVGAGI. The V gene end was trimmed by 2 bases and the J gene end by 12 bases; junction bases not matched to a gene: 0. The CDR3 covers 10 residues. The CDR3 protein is CASSYGTEYF. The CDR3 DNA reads TGTGCCAGCAGTTACGGGACAGAGTACTTC.

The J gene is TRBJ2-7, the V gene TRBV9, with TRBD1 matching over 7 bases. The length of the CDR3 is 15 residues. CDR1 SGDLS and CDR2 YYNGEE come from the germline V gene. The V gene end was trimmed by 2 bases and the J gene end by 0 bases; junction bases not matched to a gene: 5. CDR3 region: CASSVSAGGSYEQYF. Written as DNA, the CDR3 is TGTGCCAGCAGCGTGTCCGCAGGGGGCTCCTACGAGCAGTACTTC.

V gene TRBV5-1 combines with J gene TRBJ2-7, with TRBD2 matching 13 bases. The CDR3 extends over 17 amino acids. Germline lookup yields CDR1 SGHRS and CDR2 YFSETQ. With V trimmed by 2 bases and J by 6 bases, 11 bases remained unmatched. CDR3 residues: CASSLRTSGSAGAEQYF. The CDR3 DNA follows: TGCGCCAGCAGCTTACGGACTAGCGGGAGTGCGGGCGCCGAGCAGTACTTC.

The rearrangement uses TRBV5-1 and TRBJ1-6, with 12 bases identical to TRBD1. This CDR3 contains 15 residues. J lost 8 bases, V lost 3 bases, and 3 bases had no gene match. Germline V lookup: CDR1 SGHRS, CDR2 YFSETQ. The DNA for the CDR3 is TGCGCCAGCAGCTCGGGACAGGGGGCTTATTCACCCCTCCACTTT. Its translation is CASSSGQGAYSPLHF.

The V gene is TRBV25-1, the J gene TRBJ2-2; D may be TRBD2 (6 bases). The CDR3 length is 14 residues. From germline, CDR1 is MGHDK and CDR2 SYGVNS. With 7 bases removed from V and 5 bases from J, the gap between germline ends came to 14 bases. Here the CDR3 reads CASTGDSSTGELFF. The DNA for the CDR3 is TGTGCCAGCACCGGGGACTCTTCAACCGGGGAGCTGTTTTTT.

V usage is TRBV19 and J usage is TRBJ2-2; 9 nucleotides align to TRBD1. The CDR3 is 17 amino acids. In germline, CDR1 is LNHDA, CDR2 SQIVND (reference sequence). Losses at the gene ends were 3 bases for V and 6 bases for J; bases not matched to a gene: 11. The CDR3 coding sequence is TGTGCCAGTAGTATTGAGGGACAGGGACGGTGGGCCGGGGAGCTGTTTTTT. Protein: CASSIEGQGRWAGELFF.

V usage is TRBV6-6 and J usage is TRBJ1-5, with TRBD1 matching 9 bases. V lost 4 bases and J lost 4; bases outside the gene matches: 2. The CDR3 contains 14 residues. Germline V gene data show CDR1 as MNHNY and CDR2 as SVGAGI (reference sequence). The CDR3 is CASSWDRVNQPQHF. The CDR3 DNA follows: TGTGCCAGCAGTTGGGACAGGGTAAATCAGCCCCAGCATTTT.

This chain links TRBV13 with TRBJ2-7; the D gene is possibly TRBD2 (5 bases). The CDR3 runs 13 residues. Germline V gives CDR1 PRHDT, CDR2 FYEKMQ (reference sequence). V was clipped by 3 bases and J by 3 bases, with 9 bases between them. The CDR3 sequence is CASSFPGNYEQYF. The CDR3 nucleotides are TGTGCCAGCAGCTTCCCGGGGAACTACGAGCAGTACTTC. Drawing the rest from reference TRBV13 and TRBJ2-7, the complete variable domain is AAGVIQSPRHLIKEKRETATLKCYPIPRHDTVYWYQQGPGQDPQFLISFYEKMQSDKGSIPDRFSAQQFSDYHSELNMSSLELGDSALYFCASSFPGNYEQYFGPGTRLTVT.

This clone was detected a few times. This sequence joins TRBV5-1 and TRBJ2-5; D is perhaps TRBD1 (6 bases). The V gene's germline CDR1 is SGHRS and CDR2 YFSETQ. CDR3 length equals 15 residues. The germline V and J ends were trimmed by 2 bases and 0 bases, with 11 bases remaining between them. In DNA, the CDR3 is TGCGCCAGCAGCTTTCAGGGGCTCCACCAAGAGACCCAGTACTTC. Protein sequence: CASSFQGLHQETQYF.

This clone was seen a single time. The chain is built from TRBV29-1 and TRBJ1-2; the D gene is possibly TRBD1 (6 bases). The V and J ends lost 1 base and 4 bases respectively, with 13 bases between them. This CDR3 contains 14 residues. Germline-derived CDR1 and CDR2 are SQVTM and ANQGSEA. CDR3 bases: TGCAGCGTTGAAGGGGGGAGACAGGTCTATGGCTACACCTTC. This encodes CSVEGGRQVYGYTF. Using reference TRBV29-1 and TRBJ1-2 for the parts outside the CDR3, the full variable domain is SAVISQKPSRDICQRGTSLTIQCQVDSQVTMMFWYRQQPGQSLTLIATANQGSEATYESGFVIDKFPISRPNLTFSTLTVSNMSPEDSSIYLCSVEGGRQVYGYTFGSGTRLTVV.

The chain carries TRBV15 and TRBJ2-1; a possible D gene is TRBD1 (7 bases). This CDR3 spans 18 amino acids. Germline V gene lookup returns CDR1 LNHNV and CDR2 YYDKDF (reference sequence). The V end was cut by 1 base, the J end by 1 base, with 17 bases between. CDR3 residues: CATSRGQGSGVSYNEQFF. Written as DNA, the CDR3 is TGTGCCACCAGCAGAGGACAGGGCTCGGGGGTTTCCTACAATGAGCAGTTCTTC.

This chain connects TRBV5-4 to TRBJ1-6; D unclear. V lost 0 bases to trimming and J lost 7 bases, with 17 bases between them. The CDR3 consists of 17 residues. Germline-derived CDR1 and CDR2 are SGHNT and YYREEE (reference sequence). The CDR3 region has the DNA TGTGCCAGCAGCTTGGGCAAGACTCTAAGGGAGAATTCACCCCTCCACTTT. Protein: CASSLGKTLRENSPLHF. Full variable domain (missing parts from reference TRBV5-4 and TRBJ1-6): ETGVTQSPTHLIKTRGQQVTLRCSSQSGHNTVSWYQQALGQGPQFIFQYYREEENGRGNFPPRFSGLQFPNYSSELNVNALELDDSALYLCASSLGKTLRENSPLHFGNGTRLTVT.

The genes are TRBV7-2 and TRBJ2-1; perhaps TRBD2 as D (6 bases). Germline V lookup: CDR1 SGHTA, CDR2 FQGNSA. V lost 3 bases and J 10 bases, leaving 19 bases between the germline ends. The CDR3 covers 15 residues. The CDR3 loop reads CASSFGGSTAGEQFF. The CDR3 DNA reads TGTGCCAGCAGCTTTGGTGGATCAACGGCGGGGGAGCAGTTCTTC.

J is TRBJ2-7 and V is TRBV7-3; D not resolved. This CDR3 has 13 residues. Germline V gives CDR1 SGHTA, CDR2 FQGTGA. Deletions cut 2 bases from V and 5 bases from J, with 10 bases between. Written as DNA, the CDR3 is TGTGCCAGCAGCTTAGGGCGTTCCCACGAGCAGTACTTC. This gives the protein CASSLGRSHEQYF.